The present entry profiles one T cell receptor beta chain with its context. The data were obtained in a study of shared clonotypes between healthy human individuals. V shed 5 bases, J shed 5 bases, and the junction held 6 bases outside the gene matches. The CDR3 totals 14 residues. From germline, CDR1 is KGHSH and CDR2 LQKENI. Unsorted samples drew genomic DNA from roughly 96 million PBMCs. The authors split each subset's genomic DNA evenly across several immunoSEQ plates. Assay used: immunoSEQ multiplex PCR; TCRdb lists only in-frame clones, some missing. The sample records some 490,000 clones, approximately 80% being singletons.

The source material was PBMCs. The receptor's source is a woman aged 35 to 49 in good health. Some clones in this sample may be carry-over from other donors' samples. The chain carries TRBV18 and TRBJ2-3; 8 nucleotides line up with TRBD2. CDR3 loop: CASSTAAGEDTQYF. Here the CDR3 DNA reads TGTGCCAGCTCAACGGCAGCGGGAGAAGATACGCAGTATTTT.